Below are 28 T cell receptor beta chains sequenced from a single sample in a study of blood T cell repertoires in COVID-19. The protocol was immunoSEQ multiplex PCR, while the TCRdb copy is restricted to in-frame clones and leaves out a portion. Of about 210,000 clones in the sample, approximately 82% were seen once. Sequenced: peripheral blood. The receptors originated from a man between 50 and 59 years old with active or convalescent COVID-19.

V is TRBV11-3 and J is TRBJ2-1; possible D gene TRBD2, 6 bases. The CDR3 sequence is 15 residues long. The V and J ends lost 2 bases and 6 bases respectively, with 14 bases between them. CDR1 is SGHNT and CDR2 is YENEEA in the germline V gene. CDR3 in amino acids: CASSLRTTNSNEQFF. The CDR3 DNA reads TGTGCCAGCAGCTTACGGACTACAAATTCCAATGAGCAGTTCTTC.

In DNA form, the CDR3 reads TGTGCCAGCAGCCCGGGACTAGCGGGGACTAGCACAGATACGCAGTATTTT. Protein sequence: CASSPGLAGTSTDTQYF. The V call is TRBV11-3, the J call TRBJ2-3; 13 bases are shared with TRBD2. V shed 5 bases, J shed 0 bases, and the junction held 5 bases outside the gene matches. This CDR3 has 17 residues. Per the germline V gene, CDR1 is SGHNT and CDR2 is YENEEA.

This clone was seen a few times. This chain joins TRBV3-1 (or the pseudogene TRBV3-2) and TRBJ1-1; 8 bases are shared with TRBD1. Germline values: CDR1 LGHDT, CDR2 YNNKEL (reference sequence). This CDR3 contains 16 residues. V shed 1 base, J shed 1 base, and the junction held 5 bases outside the gene matches. This CDR3 is CASSQAETGENTEAFF. CDR3 nucleotides: TGTGCCAGCAGCCAAGCCGAGACAGGGGAGAACACTGAAGCTTTCTTT.

The chain links TRBV3-1 (or the pseudogene TRBV3-2) to TRBJ2-5; 12 bases agree with TRBD2. The V gene's germline CDR1 is LGHDT and CDR2 YNNKEL (reference sequence). CDR3 size: 16 residues. J gave up 5 bases and V 1 base, and 5 bases lay outside the gene matches. The chain's CDR3 is CASSQGLAGVSETQYF. The CDR3 nucleotides read TGTGCCAGCAGCCAAGGACTAGCGGGAGTATCGGAGACCCAGTACTTC.

The chain couples TRBV19 to TRBJ1-1; no clear D. Trimming stripped 4 bases from V and 7 bases from J, with 7 bases between. This CDR3 region has 11 residues. Germline V lookup: CDR1 LNHDA, CDR2 SQIVND (reference sequence). In DNA form, the CDR3 reads TGTGCCAGTAGTAAACTAGGTGAAGCTTTCTTT. This codes for CASSKLGEAFF.

A note on this clone: At the DNA level, this CDR3 is encoded by other sequences in the same sample as well. The CDR3 region has the DNA TGTGCCAGCAGCTTTGCAGGGGGCTCGTACGAGCAGTACTTC. This sequence encodes CASSFAGGSYEQYF. This chain uses TRBV7-9 with TRBJ2-7, with 8 bases matching TRBD1. CDR3 length: 14 residues. CDR1 is SEHNR, CDR2 FQNEAQ, per germline (reference sequence). The junction had 5 bases not matched to a gene; V was cut back by 3 bases and J by 4 bases.

The chain couples TRBV7-8 to TRBJ2-7; D unresolved. CDR1 and CDR2 from the germline V gene are SGHVS and FQNEAQ. This CDR3 has 14 residues. V was cut by 5 bases and J by 2 bases, with 13 bases left in between. The CDR3 region is CASSPDTNTYEQYV. For the CDR3, the DNA is TGTGCCAGCAGCCCCGACACGAATACCTACGAGCAGTACGTC.

The gene calls are TRBV5-5 and TRBJ2-2; 14 bases agree with TRBD2. The CDR3 extends over 17 amino acids. V lost 3 bases, J lost 2 bases, and 3 bases stayed unmatched. From germline, CDR1 is SGHKS and CDR2 YYEKEE (reference sequence). The CDR3: CASSSGLAGVNTGELFF. The CDR3 coding sequence is TGTGCCAGCAGCTCGGGACTAGCGGGGGTTAACACCGGGGAGCTGTTTTTT.

Only a few counts were recorded for this clone. The chain couples TRBV7-9 to TRBJ1-1; the D gene is possibly TRBD1 (5 bases). This CDR3 is built from 13 residues. The germline CDR1 and CDR2 sequences are SEHNR and FQNEAQ (reference sequence). Between the trimmed V and J ends, which lost 4 bases and 7 bases, there was a span of 13 bases. The CDR3 region has the DNA TGTGCCAGCAGCTCCGGGAGGGGTAATGAAGCTTTCTTT. Translation: CASSSGRGNEAFF.

The V call is TRBV15, the J call TRBJ2-7; 7 bases map to TRBD1. V was clipped by 0 bases and J by 3 bases; unmatched bases: 5. The CDR3 length is 15 residues. The germline CDR1 and CDR2 sequences are LNHNV and YYDKDF (reference sequence). CDR3 amino acids: CATSRDGDSGYEQYF. CDR3 DNA sequence: TGTGCCACCAGCAGAGACGGGGACAGTGGCTACGAGCAGTACTTC.

The gene calls are TRBV5-8 and TRBJ2-7; TRBD1 agrees at 8 bases. CDR3 length equals 15 residues. The trim removed 1 base at V and 1 base at J, leaving 4 bases unmatched. Germline V CDR1 and CDR2: SGHTS, YDEGEE. For the CDR3, the DNA is TGTGCCAGCAGCTTGAGAGGACAGGGTTCCTACGAGCAGTACGTC. The encoded protein is CASSLRGQGSYEQYV.

CDR3 protein: CASSFNRGAYNEQFF. CDR3 nucleotides: TGTGCCAGCAGCTTCAACAGGGGGGCCTACAATGAGCAGTTCTTC. This rearrangement joins TRBV7-9 to TRBJ2-1, with 8 bases aligning to TRBD1. The CDR3 length is 15 residues. The J segment lost 2 bases and the V segment lost 3 bases, leaving 3 bases of the junction unmatched. Germline V CDR1 and CDR2: SEHNR, FQNEAQ (reference sequence). Filled out from reference TRBV7-9 and TRBJ2-1, the complete variable domain reads DTGVSQNPRHKITKRGQNVTFRCDPISEHNRLYWYRQTLGQGPEFLTYFQNEAQLEKSRLLSDRFSAERPKGSFSTLEIQRTEQGDSAMYLCASSFNRGAYNEQFFGPGTRLTVL.

The chain couples TRBV15 to TRBJ1-5; D gene unclear. The germline gives CDR1 LNHNV, CDR2 YYDKDF (reference sequence). V lost 0 bases and J lost 0, with 12 bases in between. This CDR3 has 17 amino acids. This CDR3 is CATSRDGTFNSNQPQHF. The DNA for the CDR3 is TGTGCCACCAGCAGAGATGGTACATTTAATAGCAATCAGCCCCAGCATTTT.

This clone has only a few counts. V usage is TRBV28 and J usage is TRBJ1-5; D perhaps matches TRBD1 (5 bases). The CDR3 runs 15 residues. CDR1 is MDHEN, CDR2 SYDVKM, per germline. V lost 5 bases, J lost 2 bases, and 13 bases lay in between. This CDR3 is CASSLVGRGNQPQHF. In DNA form, the CDR3 reads TGTGCCAGCAGTCTAGTGGGGCGAGGCAATCAGCCCCAGCATTTT.

This chain joins TRBV5-1 and TRBJ2-5, with 7 bases fitting TRBD2. CDR3 length: 15 amino acids. Germline V gene data show CDR1 as SGHRS and CDR2 as YFSETQ. The ends lost 7 bases at V and 1 base at J; junction bases unmatched: 10. This CDR3 is CASGSAGDLQETQYF. The CDR3 bases are TGCGCCAGCGGGTCGGCGGGGGACCTCCAAGAGACCCAGTACTTC. The full variable domain, with the rest looked up from reference TRBV5-1 and TRBJ2-5, is KAGVTQTPRYLIKTRGQQVTLSCSPISGHRSVSWYQQTPGQGLQFLFEYFSETQRNKGNFPGRFSGRQFSNSRSEMNVSTLELGDSALYLCASGSAGDLQETQYFGPGTRLLVL.

V usage is TRBV27 and J usage is TRBJ1-5; unclear D gene. This CDR3 is built from 13 residues. Trimming took 6 bases from V and 0 from J, leaving 6 bases between them. CDR1 and CDR2 (germline): MNHEY, SMNVEV (reference sequence). For the CDR3, the DNA is TGTGCCAGCAGCCTAGGTAGCAATCAGCCCCAGCATTTT. Translation: CASSLGSNQPQHF.

The chain recombines TRBV7-8 with TRBJ1-2; TRBD1 might be the D (6 bases). Trimming removed 2 bases at V and 2 bases at J, with 18 bases between. From germline, CDR1 is SGHVS and CDR2 FQNEAQ. The CDR3 totals 17 residues. Here the CDR3 reads CASSLTRTEARNYGYTF. The CDR3 DNA reads TGTGCCAGCAGCTTAACCCGGACAGAGGCGCGGAACTATGGCTACACCTTC.

This rearrangement joins TRBV19 to TRBJ1-5; 11 bases are shared with TRBD1. V shed 6 bases and J 2 bases; nucleotides not matched to a gene: 9. Germline values: CDR1 LNHDA, CDR2 SQIVND (reference sequence). The CDR3 loop spans 17 amino acids. In nucleotides, the CDR3 is TGTGCCAGTAGGGACAGGGGGCAGGGTATGGGCAATCAGCCCCAGCATTTT. Translating gives CASRDRGQGMGNQPQHF.

The count of this clone is one. V usage is TRBV7-2 and J usage is TRBJ2-1; tentative D call: TRBD2 (6 bases). CDR3 length: 12 amino acids. Trimming pared 5 bases from V and 10 bases from J, leaving 12 bases between. Germline-derived CDR1 and CDR2 are SGHTA and FQGNSA. CDR3 DNA: TGTGCCAGCAGCACCGGACTACCGGAGCAGTTCTTC. It is translated as CASSTGLPEQFF. The full variable domain, with the rest looked up from reference TRBV7-2 and TRBJ2-1, is GAGVSQSPSNKVTEKGKDVELRCDPISGHTALYWYRQSLGQGLEFLIYFQGNSAPDKSGLPSDRFSAERTGGSVSTLTIQRTQQEDSAVYLCASSTGLPEQFFGPGTRLTVL.

The V call is TRBV2, the J call TRBJ1-2; D unresolved. V was cut by 2 bases and J by 3 bases, with 19 bases left in between. Germline CDR1 is SNHLY and CDR2 is FYNNEI. The CDR3 is made up of 17 amino acids. CDR3: CASSESDISGSHYGYTF. The CDR3 region has the DNA TGTGCCAGCAGTGAAAGTGATATTTCGGGGAGTCACTATGGCTACACCTTC.

The V call is TRBV25-1, the J call TRBJ1-4, with D possibly TRBD1 on 6 matching bases. Germline CDR1 is MGHDK and CDR2 is SYGVNS. The CDR3 spans 14 residues. The V end was cut by 4 bases, the J end by 5 bases, with 11 bases between. The CDR3 DNA sequence: TGTGCCAGCAGTGCCTACGGACAGAATGAAAAACTGTTTTTT. It encodes CASSAYGQNEKLFF.

The chain links TRBV6-5 to TRBJ2-3; D is possibly TRBD1 (6 bases). From germline, CDR1 is MNHEY and CDR2 SVGAGI. The V end lost 4 bases, the J end lost 9 bases, and 14 bases lay between the germline ends. The CDR3 totals 13 residues. The CDR3 is CASSWGPWGTQYF. Here the CDR3 DNA reads TGTGCCAGCAGTTGGGGGCCCTGGGGGACGCAGTATTTT.

Regarding this clone: At the DNA level, this CDR3 is encoded by other sequences in the same sample as well. The rearrangement joins TRBV10-3 to TRBJ2-1; D gene ambiguous. V lost 2 bases and J lost 0, with 5 bases in between. Looked up from germline, CDR1 is ENHRY and CDR2 is SYGVKD. This CDR3 is built from 14 residues. Here the CDR3 DNA reads TGTGCCATCAGTGAGACGAGCTCCTACAATGAGCAGTTCTTC. As protein: CAISETSSYNEQFF.

This chain joins TRBV5-1 and TRBJ2-2; 7 bases fit TRBD1. CDR1 is SGHRS and CDR2 is YFSETQ in the germline V gene. This CDR3 comprises 16 residues. Unmatched junction bases numbered 3, after V lost 0 bases and J lost 1 base. The CDR3 sequence: CASSLGGTVNTGELFF. The CDR3, as DNA: TGCGCCAGCAGCTTGGGGGGGACAGTGAACACCGGGGAGCTGTTTTTT.

This CDR3 is CASSQRVVNTEAFF. In nucleotides, the CDR3 is TGCGCCAGCAGCCAGAGAGTCGTGAACACTGAAGCTTTCTTT. The chain employs TRBV4-1 and TRBJ1-1; D ambiguous. The CDR3 is 14 amino acids. V shed 3 bases and J shed 0 bases, with 8 bases lying between them. Germline V CDR1 and CDR2: MGHRA, YSYEKL.

The V and J genes are TRBV7-8 and TRBJ1-2, with TRBD1 matching 10 bases. CDR1 SGHVS and CDR2 FQNEAQ come from the germline V gene. The CDR3 totals 14 residues. V gave up 1 base and J gave up 6 bases; unmatched junction bases: 2. CDR3 region: CASSLVGQGDGYTF. The CDR3 DNA follows: TGTGCCAGCAGCTTAGTAGGACAGGGGGATGGCTACACCTTC.

V and J are TRBV5-1 and TRBJ2-3, with TRBD2 matching 8 bases. Germline V CDR1 and CDR2: SGHRS, YFSETQ. The CDR3 extends over 18 amino acids. Unmatched junction bases numbered 13, after V lost 4 bases and J lost 0 bases. Here the CDR3 reads CASSIAGLAGTSTDTQYF. The DNA for the CDR3 is TGCGCCAGCAGCATAGCAGGGTTAGCGGGAACTAGCACAGATACGCAGTATTTT.

This rearrangement joins TRBV29-1 to TRBJ2-2; 10 positions agree with TRBD1. The CDR3 has 16 amino acids. The germline V gene encodes CDR1 SQVTM and CDR2 ANQGSEA. V dropped 6 bases and J dropped 5; count of bases not matched to a gene: 12. CDR3 region: CSVLTPGTGVTGELFF. The CDR3 nucleotides are TGCAGCGTCCTAACACCCGGGACAGGGGTGACCGGGGAGCTGTTTTTT.